This passage covers 8 T cell receptor beta chains from one sample sequenced in a study of shared clonotypes between healthy human individuals. Sequencing used immunoSEQ multiplex PCR; TCRdb keeps in-frame clones, though not all of them. The sample carries some 1,100,000 clones, 78% recorded once. Input material: memory CD4+ T cells from PBMCs. Subset described: CD45RA-negative fraction. The receptors stem from a man aged 18 to 29 in good health. Some clones in this sample may be carry-over from other donors' samples.

This clone turned up a few times. The V and J genes are TRBV12-5 and TRBJ2-4; TRBD1 aligns across 7 bases. Germline trimming cut 5 bases from V and 1 base from J; bases unmatched to any gene: 11. Germline V CDR1 and CDR2: LGHNT, FRNRAP. The CDR3 loop spans 17 amino acids. As DNA, the CDR3 is TGTGCTAGTGGTATGAGCCAGACAGGGTTGGCCAAAAACATTCAGTACTTC. It yields the protein CASGMSQTGLAKNIQYF. The variable domain in full, with the rest retrieved from reference TRBV12-5 and TRBJ2-4, is DARVTQTPRHKVTEMGQEVTMRCQPILGHNTVFWYRQTMMQGLELLAYFRNRAPLDDSGMPKDRFSAEMPDATLATLKIQPSEPRDSAVYFCASGMSQTGLAKNIQYFGAGTRLSVL.

CDR3 nucleotide sequence: TGTGCCAGCAGTGGGGACTCCATGTATGACGAGCAGTACTTC. The encoded protein is CASSGDSMYDEQYF. The V and J genes are TRBV28 and TRBJ2-7; maybe TRBD2 (6 bases). The length of the CDR3 is 14 residues. Germline assignment: CDR1 MDHEN and CDR2 SYDVKM. V lost 5 bases, J lost 5 bases, and 16 bases lay in between.

V gene TRBV9 combines with J gene TRBJ2-7; 11 nucleotides align to TRBD1. V shed 3 bases and J 4 bases; nucleotides not matched to a gene: 3. Germline CDR1 SGDLS, CDR2 YYNGEE. The CDR3 is made up of 14 amino acids. In DNA form, the CDR3 reads TGTGCCAGCAGCGAGGGGACAGGGGGGTACGAGCAGTACTTC. It specifies CASSEGTGGYEQYF.

The chain employs TRBV2 and TRBJ2-1; D unresolved. The CDR3 runs 14 residues. Germline V CDR1 and CDR2: SNHLY, FYNNEI. The V end lost 4 bases, the J end lost 0 bases, and 7 bases lay between the germline ends. This CDR3 is CASSGLFSYNEQFF. Here the CDR3 DNA reads TGTGCCAGCAGTGGACTCTTCTCCTACAATGAGCAGTTCTTC.

This clone was seen more than once but under ten times. V gene TRBV2 combines with J gene TRBJ2-3; D is undetermined. The CDR3 has 17 residues. The germline V and J ends were trimmed by 1 base and 1 base, with 15 bases remaining between them. Germline V gene lookup returns CDR1 SNHLY and CDR2 FYNNEI. The CDR3, as DNA: TGTGCCAGCAGTGAAGAGGGTTCGGTGAGAGGCACAGATACGCAGTATTTT. Its translation is CASSEEGSVRGTDTQYF.

The chain uses TRBV9 and TRBJ2-1, with D possibly matching TRBD1 (6 bases). The germline gives CDR1 SGDLS, CDR2 YYNGEE. This CDR3 has 13 residues. Trimming left V 4 bases short and J 3 bases short, with 8 bases between. The CDR3 sequence: CASSPTGYNEQFF. As DNA, the CDR3 is TGTGCCAGCAGCCCGACAGGCTACAATGAGCAGTTCTTC.

In this sample, this clone turned up a few times. The V and J genes are TRBV2 and TRBJ1-1; D is perhaps TRBD1 (5 bases). In germline, CDR1 is SNHLY, CDR2 FYNNEI. Trimming took off 8 bases at V and 9 bases at J, with 22 bases between the two ends. This CDR3 contains 14 residues. The CDR3 DNA reads TGTGCCAGCGCCCTAACCGGGGCCCGATCCCAAGCTTTCTTT. As protein: CASALTGARSQAFF.

The chain joins TRBV10-3 to TRBJ2-3; 11 bases are shared with TRBD2. Per germline, CDR1 ENHRY and CDR2 SYGVKD. This CDR3 has 14 residues. V shed 9 bases, J shed 7 bases, and the junction held 9 bases outside the gene matches. The CDR3 loop reads CAIRLAGSVYTQYF. CDR3 nucleotides: TGTGCCATACGACTAGCGGGATCCGTTTATACGCAGTATTTT.